These 3 T cell receptor beta chains share one sample of origin, sequenced in a study of shared clonotypes between healthy human individuals. Profiling relied on immunoSEQ multiplex PCR, and the TCRdb table lists in-frame clones only, not all of them. The sample has about 470,000 clones; about 85% are singletons. Specimen: PBMCs. These receptors came from a woman in her forties in good health. Some clones in this sample may be carry-over from other donors' samples.

This chain connects TRBV19 to TRBJ1-1; 7 bases fit TRBD1. In germline, CDR1 is LNHDA, CDR2 SQIVND (reference sequence). J was trimmed by 1 base and V by 0 bases; bases with no gene match: 5. The CDR3 extends over 16 amino acids. DNA of the CDR3: TGTGCCAGTAGTATAGATACCCGGACAGGGAACACTGAAGCTTTCTTT. The encoded protein is CASSIDTRTGNTEAFF.

This clone was observed a few times. The V call is TRBV19, the J call TRBJ2-2; unclear D gene. The CDR3 has 13 amino acids. Trimming removed 1 base at V and 6 bases at J, with 6 bases between. Germline values: CDR1 LNHDA, CDR2 SQIVND (reference sequence). CDR3 residues: CASSIAWSGELFF. In DNA, the CDR3 is TGTGCCAGTAGTATAGCCTGGTCCGGGGAGCTGTTTTTT.

This clone was picked up a small number of times. The CDR3 DNA sequence: TGTGCCAGCTGCGAGGCGAACACCGGGGAGCTGTTTTTT. Amino acid sequence: CASCEANTGELFF. The chain joins TRBV2 to TRBJ2-2; D call uncertain. This CDR3 region has 13 residues. V gave up 8 bases and J gave up 0 bases, with 7 bases separating them. The germline CDR1 and CDR2 sequences are SNHLY and FYNNEI.